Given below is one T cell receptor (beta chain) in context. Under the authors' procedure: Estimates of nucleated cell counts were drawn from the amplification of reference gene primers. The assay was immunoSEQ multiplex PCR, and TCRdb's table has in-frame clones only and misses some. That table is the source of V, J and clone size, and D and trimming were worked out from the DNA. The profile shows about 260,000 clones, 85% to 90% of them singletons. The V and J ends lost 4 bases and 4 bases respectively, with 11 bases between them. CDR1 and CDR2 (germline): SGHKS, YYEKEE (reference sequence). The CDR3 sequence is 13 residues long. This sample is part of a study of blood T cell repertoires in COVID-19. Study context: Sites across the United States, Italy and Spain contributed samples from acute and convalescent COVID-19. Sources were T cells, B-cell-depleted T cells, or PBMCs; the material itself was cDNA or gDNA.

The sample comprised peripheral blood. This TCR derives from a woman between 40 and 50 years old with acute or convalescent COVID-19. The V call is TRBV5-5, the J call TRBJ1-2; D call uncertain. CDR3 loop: CASSPAGVYGYTF. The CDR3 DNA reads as TGTGCCAGCAGCCCGGCAGGCGTCTATGGCTACACCTTC.